This T cell receptor (beta chain) is drawn from a study of response to subunit inactivated influenza vaccine. Overall study results and limits: New T cells are recruited in small numbers by each seasonal influenza vaccination, according to the authors' suggestion.

TCRdb reanalysed the RT-PCR reads using MiXCR and keeps one entry per CDR3 protein. The data hold hundreds of thousands of distinct CDR3 sequences, with 14% observed a single time. Details on this clonotype: Its antigen is still unknown.

The source of this sequence is a man aged 45-65 years who received an inactivated influenza vaccine. Here the sequenced sample was PBMCs from blood, taken around 15 days before vaccination.

In DNA form, the CDR3 reads TGCGCCAGCAGCCAAGCCGTATCCGGGACGAAAAATTCACCCCTCCACTTT. Translated, it gives CASSQAVSGTKNSPLHF. This chain links TRBV4-3 with TRBJ1-6; possible D gene TRBD1, 5 bases. Germline CDR1 reads LGHNA; CDR2 reads YSLEER. This CDR3 comprises 17 residues. The ends were cut back, 1 base at V and 7 bases at J, with 17 bases in the middle.